The clone carrying this TCR beta chain was recorded a few times. The antigen remains undetermined. This entry comes from a study of T-cell reconstitution after alpha-beta-depleted transplantation in children. CDR3 length: 14 amino acids. Per the germline V gene, CDR1 is MNHEY and CDR2 is SVGAGI. V was cut by 2 bases and J by 4 bases, with 11 bases left in between. Unique molecular identifiers tagged the TCRbeta library. A single record per CDR3 protein comes from TCRdb applying MiXCR to the PCR reads. Of a few hundred thousand distinct CDR3 sequences detected, roughly a quarter appear once; the ten largest clones hold about a third. Findings and caveats of the study: Expanded graft clones numbering several hundred reportedly gave rise to alpha-beta T cells about two months after transplant. T-cell counts and diversity were attributed mostly to newly produced T cells one year after transplant.

The starting material was PBMCs, obtained before TCRalphabeta/CD19-depleted stem cell transplant. The sequence derives from a boy younger than two with Wiskott-Aldrich syndrome, due to receive a stem cell transplant. V usage is TRBV6-5 and J usage is TRBJ1-1, with a possible D match to TRBD1 (6 bases). CDR3 bases: TGTGCCAGCAGTTACGGGGGGGCGGGCACTGAAGCTTTCTTT. Protein sequence: CASSYGGAGTEAFF.